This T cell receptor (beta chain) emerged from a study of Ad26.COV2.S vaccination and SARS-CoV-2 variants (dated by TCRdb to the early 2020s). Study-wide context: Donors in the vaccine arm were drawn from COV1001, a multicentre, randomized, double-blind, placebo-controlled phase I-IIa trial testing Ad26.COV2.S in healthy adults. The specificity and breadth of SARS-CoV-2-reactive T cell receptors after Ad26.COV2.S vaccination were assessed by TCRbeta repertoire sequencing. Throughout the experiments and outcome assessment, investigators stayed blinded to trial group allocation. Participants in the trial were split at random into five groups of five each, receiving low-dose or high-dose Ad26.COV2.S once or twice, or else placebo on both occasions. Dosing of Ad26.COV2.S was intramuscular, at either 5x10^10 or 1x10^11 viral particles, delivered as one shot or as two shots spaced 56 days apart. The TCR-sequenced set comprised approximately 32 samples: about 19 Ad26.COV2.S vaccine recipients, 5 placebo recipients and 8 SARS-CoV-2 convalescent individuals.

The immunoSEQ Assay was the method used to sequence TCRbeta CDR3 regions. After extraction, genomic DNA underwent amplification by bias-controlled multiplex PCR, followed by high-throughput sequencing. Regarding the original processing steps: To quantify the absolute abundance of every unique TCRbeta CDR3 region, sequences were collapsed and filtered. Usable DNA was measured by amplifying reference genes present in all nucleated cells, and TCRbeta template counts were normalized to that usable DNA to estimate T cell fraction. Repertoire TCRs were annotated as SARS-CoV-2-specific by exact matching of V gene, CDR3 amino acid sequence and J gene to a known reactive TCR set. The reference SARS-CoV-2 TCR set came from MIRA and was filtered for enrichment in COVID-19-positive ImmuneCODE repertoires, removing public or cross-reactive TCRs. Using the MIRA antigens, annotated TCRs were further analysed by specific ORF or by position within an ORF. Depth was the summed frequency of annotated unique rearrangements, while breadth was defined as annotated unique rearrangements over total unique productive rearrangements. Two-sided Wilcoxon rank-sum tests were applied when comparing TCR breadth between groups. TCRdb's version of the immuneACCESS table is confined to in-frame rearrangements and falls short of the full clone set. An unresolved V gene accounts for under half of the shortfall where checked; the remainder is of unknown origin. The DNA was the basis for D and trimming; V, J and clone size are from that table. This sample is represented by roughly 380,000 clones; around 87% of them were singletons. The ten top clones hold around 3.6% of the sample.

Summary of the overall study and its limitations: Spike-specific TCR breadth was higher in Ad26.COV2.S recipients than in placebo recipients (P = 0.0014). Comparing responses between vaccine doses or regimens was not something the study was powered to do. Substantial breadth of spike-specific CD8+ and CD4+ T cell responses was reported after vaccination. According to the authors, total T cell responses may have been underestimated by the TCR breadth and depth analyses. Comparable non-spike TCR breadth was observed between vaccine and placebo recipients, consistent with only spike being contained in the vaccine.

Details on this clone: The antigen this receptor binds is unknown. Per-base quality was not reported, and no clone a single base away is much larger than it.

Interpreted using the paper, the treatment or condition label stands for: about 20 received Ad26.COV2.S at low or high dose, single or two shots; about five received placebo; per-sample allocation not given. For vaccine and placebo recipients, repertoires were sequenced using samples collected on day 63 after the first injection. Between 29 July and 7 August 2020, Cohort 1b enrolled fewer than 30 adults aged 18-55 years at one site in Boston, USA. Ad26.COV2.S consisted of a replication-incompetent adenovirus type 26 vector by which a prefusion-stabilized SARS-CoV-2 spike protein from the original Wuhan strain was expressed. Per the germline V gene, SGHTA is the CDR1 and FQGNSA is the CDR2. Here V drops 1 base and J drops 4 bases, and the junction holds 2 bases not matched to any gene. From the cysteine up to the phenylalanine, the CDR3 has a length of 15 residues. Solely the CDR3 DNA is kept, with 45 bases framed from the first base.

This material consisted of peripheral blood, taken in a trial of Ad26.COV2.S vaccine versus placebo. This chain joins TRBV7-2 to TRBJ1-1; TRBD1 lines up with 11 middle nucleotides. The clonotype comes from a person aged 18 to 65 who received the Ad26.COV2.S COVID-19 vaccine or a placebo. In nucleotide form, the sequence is TGTGCCAGCAGCTTAGTGGGACAGGGGGGCACTGAAGCTTTCTTT. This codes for CASSLVGQGGTEAFF.